This T cell receptor (beta chain) came from a study of T cell repertoires in ileal Crohn's disease. Study-wide findings and caveats: Endoscopic recurrence occurred in every patient whose clonality exceeded 26.8%.

With regard to this clone: Its target is not known.

Sequencing was performed with immunoSEQ multiplex PCR; in TCRdb, only in-frame clones are kept and a portion is missing. The table lists 12,000 to 15,000 clones, roughly three quarters of them singletons. The sample taken for sequencing was ileal tissue. The source of this sequence is an adult with Crohn's disease.

The CDR3 region has the DNA TGTGCGAGCCAAGGGACGGGAGTCAAAAACACCGGGGAGCTGTTTTTT. It encodes CASQGTGVKNTGELFF. The genes are TRBV9 and TRBJ2-2; D might be TRBD2 (6 bases). The CDR3 spans 16 residues. Germline CDR1 reads SGDLS; CDR2 reads YYNGEE. The full variable domain, its missing parts supplied by reference TRBV9 and TRBJ2-2, is DSGVTQTPKHLITATGQRVTLRCSPRSGDLSVYWYQQSLDQGLQFLIQYYNGEERAKGNILERFSAQQFPDLHSELNLSSLELGDSALYFCASQGTGVKNTGELFFGEGSRLTVL.